The 21 T cell receptor beta chains in this list originate from one sample, sequenced in a study of blood T cell repertoires in COVID-19. Profiling relied on immunoSEQ multiplex PCR, and the TCRdb table lists in-frame clones only, not all of them. Of some 670,000 clones listed, over 80% are singletons. The sample was peripheral blood. Receptors were obtained from a young woman with acute or convalescent COVID-19.

The chain couples TRBV7-9 to TRBJ1-4, with D possibly matching TRBD1 (5 bases). This CDR3 is 17 amino acids long. The germline CDR1 and CDR2 sequences are SEHNR and FQNEAQ (reference sequence). Trimming left V 4 bases short and J 7 bases short, with 22 bases between. Here the CDR3 reads CASSSPSGTNVGEKLFF. The CDR3 nucleotides read TGTGCCAGCAGCTCCCCTTCCGGGACTAATGTCGGTGAAAAACTGTTTTTT.

V and J are TRBV27 and TRBJ1-5; D unclear. This CDR3 is 13 amino acids long. V was cut by 10 bases and J by 4 bases, with 14 bases left in between. The germline V gene encodes CDR1 MNHEY and CDR2 SMNVEV (reference sequence). The CDR3 DNA follows: TGTGCCACGAGGATTTCGGCAAATCAGCCCCAGCATTTT. Its translation: CATRISANQPQHF.

This clone was observed at least ten times. The gene calls are TRBV15 and TRBJ1-5; D is undetermined. The CDR3 loop spans 16 amino acids. Per germline, CDR1 LNHNV and CDR2 YYDKDF (reference sequence). With 0 bases removed from V and 7 bases from J, the gap between germline ends came to 16 bases. The CDR3 nucleotides read TGTGCCACCAGCAGAGATCAAGTTAGGGAGACGCAGCCCCAGCATTTT. Translation: CATSRDQVRETQPQHF.

The V and J genes are TRBV30 and TRBJ1-4, with 7 bases that match TRBD1. V gave up 2 bases and J gave up 8 bases; unmatched junction bases: 8. Germline lookup yields CDR1 GTSNPN and CDR2 SVGIG (reference sequence). The CDR3 has 14 amino acids. The CDR3 DNA reads as TGTGCCTGGAGTCACAAGGGGGCAGGGGAAAAACTGTTTTTT. Amino acid sequence: CAWSHKGAGEKLFF.

V is TRBV2 and J is TRBJ1-5; 10 bases are shared with TRBD1. Per germline, CDR1 SNHLY and CDR2 FYNNEI. The CDR3 is 16 residues long. J lost 0 bases, V lost 8 bases, and 7 bases had no gene match. The CDR3 region has the DNA TGTGCCAGCGCGGACAGGGGGAAGTATAGCAATCAGCCCCAGCATTTT. Its protein is CASADRGKYSNQPQHF. Full variable domain (rest looked up from reference TRBV2 and TRBJ1-5): EPEVTQTPSHQVTQMGQEVILRCVPISNHLYFYWYRQILGQKVEFLVSFYNNEISEKSEIFDDQFSVERPDGSNFTLKIRSTKLEDSAMYFCASADRGKYSNQPQHFGDGTRLSIL.

This chain joins TRBV2 and TRBJ1-2; D gene uncertain. Trimming took off 1 base at V and 5 bases at J, with 8 bases between the two ends. Germline V lookup: CDR1 SNHLY, CDR2 FYNNEI. The length of the CDR3 is 13 residues. CDR3 in amino acids: CASSEGSSYGYTF. CDR3 nucleotide sequence: TGTGCCAGCAGTGAAGGTTCTTCTTATGGCTACACCTTC.

The rearrangement uses TRBV3-1 (or the pseudogene TRBV3-2) and TRBJ1-2; TRBD1 is a possible D gene (5 bases). The CDR3 is 15 amino acids. V was clipped by 2 bases and J by 2 bases, with 12 bases between them. The germline CDR1 and CDR2 sequences are LGHDT and YNNKEL (reference sequence). The CDR3 DNA reads as TGTGCCAGCAGCCAACGGACATCCACGAACTATGGCTACACCTTC. This sequence encodes CASSQRTSTNYGYTF.

Only a few counts were recorded for this clone. This chain uses TRBV5-6 with TRBJ1-2; 7 bases match TRBD1. Germline values: CDR1 SGHDT, CDR2 YYEEEE. J was trimmed by 0 bases and V by 3 bases; bases with no gene match: 2. CDR3 size: 14 residues. The CDR3 region has the DNA TGTGCCAGCAGCTGGACAGGCTCTAACTATGGCTACACCTTC. As protein: CASSWTGSNYGYTF.

V gene TRBV9 combines with J gene TRBJ1-2, with TRBD1 identical over 7 bases. Germline lookup yields CDR1 SGDLS and CDR2 YYNGEE. V was clipped by 7 bases and J by 4 bases; unmatched bases: 10. This CDR3 contains 14 residues. The CDR3 region is CASSPTGLGYGYTF. The CDR3 nucleotides are TGTGCCAGCTCCCCGACAGGGTTGGGCTATGGCTACACCTTC.

The chain has TRBV7-9 and TRBJ1-6, with TRBD1 matching 9 bases. There are 16 residues in the CDR3. CDR1 is SEHNR, CDR2 FQNEAQ, per germline (reference sequence). J gave up 12 bases and V 4 bases, and 13 bases lay outside the gene matches. CDR3 DNA sequence: TGTGCCAGCAGCTCCCGCGGGACAGGGAGGGGGGAACCCCTCCACTTT. It encodes CASSSRGTGRGEPLHF.

The CDR3 protein is CASSLAGQGSYSPLHF. The CDR3 DNA is TGTGCCAGCAGCTTAGCCGGGCAGGGAAGTTACTCACCCCTCCACTTT. This chain links TRBV7-2 with TRBJ1-6; weak D call: TRBD1 (5 bases). Germline V gene sequence: CDR1 SGHTA, CDR2 FQGNSA. V lost 0 bases to trimming and J lost 10 bases, with 16 bases between them. This CDR3 is 16 amino acids long.

The V call is TRBV5-5, the J call TRBJ1-6; D remains unclear. The V and J ends lost 3 bases and 7 bases respectively, with 2 bases between them. The CDR3 is 11 amino acids. Germline V CDR1 and CDR2: SGHKS, YYEKEE (reference sequence). The CDR3 region is CASSSNSPLHF. For the CDR3, the DNA is TGTGCCAGCAGCTCAAATTCACCCCTCCACTTT.

A remark on this clone: One junction end does not reproduce the germline sequence, and a read error may be involved. This chain links TRBV6-6 with TRBJ2-3, with D hard to call. The CDR3 runs to 14 residues. Germline CDR1 is MNHNY and CDR2 is SVGAGI (reference sequence). The CDR3: CASSYPGTADTQYF. DNA for the CDR3: TGTGCTAGCAGTTACCCAGGAACAGCAGATACGCAGTATTTT.

The rearrangement joins TRBV5-4 to TRBJ2-7, with TRBD2 matching 7 bases. The CDR3 is 14 residues long. Per the germline V gene, CDR1 is SGHNT and CDR2 is YYREEE (reference sequence). J gave up 6 bases and V 4 bases, and 10 bases lay outside the gene matches. The CDR3, as DNA: TGTGCCAGCAGCGAGAGGGGAGCGGGGCGCGAGCAGTACTTC. Amino acid sequence: CASSERGAGREQYF.

V usage is TRBV10-2 and J usage is TRBJ2-7, with TRBD1 as a possible D gene (6 bases). CDR3 length equals 12 residues. V dropped 8 bases and J dropped 5 bases, with 13 bases sitting between them. Germline loops: CDR1 WSHSY, CDR2 SAAADI. CDR3 DNA: TGCGCCAGCCGTACAGGGAGCAACGAGCAGTACTTC. Protein: CASRTGSNEQYF.

On this clone: This same CDR3 is encoded by further DNA sequences in the sample. The chain carries TRBV7-9 and TRBJ2-7, with D possibly being TRBD2 (6 bases). The ends were cut back, 5 bases at V and 4 bases at J, with 18 bases in the middle. This CDR3 contains 15 residues. The germline V gene has CDR1 SEHNR and CDR2 FQNEAQ (reference sequence). The DNA for the CDR3 is TGTGCCAGCAGCCCAGGACCGGGGCGGGGTTACGAGCAGTACTTC. It specifies CASSPGPGRGYEQYF.

The chain recombines TRBV2 with TRBJ2-4; a weak D match, TRBD2 (6 bases). With 7 bases removed from V and 2 bases from J, the gap between germline ends came to 21 bases. The germline V gene encodes CDR1 SNHLY and CDR2 FYNNEI. The CDR3 runs to 17 residues. The CDR3 nucleotides read TGTGCCAGCAATCGGGATGGGACTGAGGGGACCAAAAACATTCAGTACTTC. Encoded protein: CASNRDGTEGTKNIQYF. The full variable domain, its missing parts supplied by reference TRBV2 and TRBJ2-4, is EPEVTQTPSHQVTQMGQEVILRCVPISNHLYFYWYRQILGQKVEFLVSFYNNEISEKSEIFDDQFSVERPDGSNFTLKIRSTKLEDSAMYFCASNRDGTEGTKNIQYFGAGTRLSVL.

The CDR3 sequence is CASSIQGAQDGYTF. The CDR3 nucleotides read TGTGCCAGTAGTATCCAGGGGGCGCAGGATGGCTACACCTTC. The rearrangement joins TRBV19 to TRBJ1-2; 8 positions match TRBD1. The germline gives CDR1 LNHDA, CDR2 SQIVND (reference sequence). Germline trimming cut 3 bases from V and 6 bases from J; bases unmatched to any gene: 6. The CDR3 spans 14 residues. The variable domain in full, with the rest retrieved from reference TRBV19 and TRBJ1-2, is DGGITQSPKYLFRKEGQNVTLSCEQNLNHDAMYWYRQDPGQGLRLIYYSQIVNDFQKGDIAEGYSVSREKKESFPLTVTSAQKNPTAFYLCASSIQGAQDGYTFGSGTRLTVV.

The chain couples TRBV6-4 to TRBJ1-6, with TRBD1 matching over 10 bases. From germline, CDR1 is MRHNA and CDR2 SNTAGT. The CDR3 extends over 15 amino acids. The J segment lost 10 bases and the V segment lost 6 bases, leaving 9 bases of the junction unmatched. The CDR3 sequence: CASSISGTGESPLHF. Written as DNA, the CDR3 is TGTGCCAGCAGCATTTCCGGGACAGGGGAATCACCCCTCCACTTT.

The genes are TRBV5-1 and TRBJ1-5; D gene unclear. Trimming shortened V by 4 bases and J by 6 bases, and 14 bases separated the two germline ends. Per the germline V gene, CDR1 is SGHRS and CDR2 is YFSETQ. The length of the CDR3 is 14 residues. The chain's CDR3 is CASSPGVWGQPQHF. The CDR3 nucleotides read TGCGCCAGCAGCCCCGGGGTTTGGGGTCAGCCCCAGCATTTT.

The gene calls are TRBV27 and TRBJ1-2; D not certain. Trimming took off 2 bases at V and 12 bases at J, with 10 bases between the two ends. The germline CDR1 and CDR2 sequences are MNHEY and SMNVEV (reference sequence). The CDR3 is made up of 11 amino acids. Here the CDR3 reads CASSLGAKHTF. CDR3 nucleotides: TGTGCCAGCAGTTTAGGTGCGAAGCACACCTTC.